This T cell receptor (beta chain) stems from a study of blood T cell repertoires in COVID-19. Study as a whole: Samples taken during acute and convalescent COVID-19 were collected in the United States, Italy and Spain. From T cells, B-cell-depleted T cells, or PBMCs came the material, which was cDNA or gDNA.

This clone is a singleton in its sample. V lost 0 bases, J lost 0 bases, and 8 bases stayed unmatched. CDR1 is LGHNA, CDR2 YNFKEQ, per germline. The CDR3 spans 18 residues. Original methodology: Quantification of nucleated cells was approximated via reference gene primer amplification. Clones were sequenced by immunoSEQ multiplex PCR, and TCRdb holds only the in-frame ones, with some missing. That table gives V, J and clone size, and the DNA gave D and trimming. The table has roughly 180,000 clones, around 83% seen once. The TCR was taken from a woman aged 50 to 65 with COVID-19, enrolled during active disease. V gene TRBV4-2 combines with J gene TRBJ1-3, with 7 bases aligning to TRBD1. Material: peripheral blood. The DNA for the CDR3 is TGTGCCAGCAGCCAAGAATGGGACAGTCCATACTCTGGAAACACCATATATTTT. Its protein is CASSQEWDSPYSGNTIYF.